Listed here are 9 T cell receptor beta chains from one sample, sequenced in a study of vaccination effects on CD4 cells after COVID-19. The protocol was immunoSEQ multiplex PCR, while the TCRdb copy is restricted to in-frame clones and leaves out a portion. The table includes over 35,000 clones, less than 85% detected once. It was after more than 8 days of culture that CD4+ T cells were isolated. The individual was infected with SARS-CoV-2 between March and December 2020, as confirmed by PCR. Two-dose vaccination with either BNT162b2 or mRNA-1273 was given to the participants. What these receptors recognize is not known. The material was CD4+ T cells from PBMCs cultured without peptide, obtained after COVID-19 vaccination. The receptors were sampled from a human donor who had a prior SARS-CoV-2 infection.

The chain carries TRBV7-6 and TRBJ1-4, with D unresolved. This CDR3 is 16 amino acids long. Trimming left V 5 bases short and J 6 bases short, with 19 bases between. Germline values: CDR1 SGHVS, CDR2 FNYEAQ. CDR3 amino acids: CASSDKTFGLDEKLFF. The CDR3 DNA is TGTGCCAGCAGCGATAAGACATTTGGGCTGGATGAAAAACTGTTTTTT.

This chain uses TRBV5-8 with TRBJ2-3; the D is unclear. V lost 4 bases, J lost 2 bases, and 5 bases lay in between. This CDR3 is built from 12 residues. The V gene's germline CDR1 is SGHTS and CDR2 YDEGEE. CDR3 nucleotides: TGTGCCAGCAGCCCGTACACAGATACGCAGTATTTT. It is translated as CASSPYTDTQYF.

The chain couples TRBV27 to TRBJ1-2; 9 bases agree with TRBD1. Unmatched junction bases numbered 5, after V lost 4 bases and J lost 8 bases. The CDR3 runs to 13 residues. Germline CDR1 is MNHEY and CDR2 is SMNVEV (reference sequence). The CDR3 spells CASSSNRGRGYTF. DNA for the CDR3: TGTGCCAGCAGTTCCAACAGGGGGCGCGGCTACACCTTC.

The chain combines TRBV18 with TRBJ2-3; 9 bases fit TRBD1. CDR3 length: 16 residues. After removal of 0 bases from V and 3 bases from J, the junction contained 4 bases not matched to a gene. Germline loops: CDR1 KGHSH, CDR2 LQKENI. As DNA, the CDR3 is TGTGCCAGCTCACCACCTGAGACAGGGGGAACAGATACGCAGTATTTT. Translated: CASSPPETGGTDTQYF.

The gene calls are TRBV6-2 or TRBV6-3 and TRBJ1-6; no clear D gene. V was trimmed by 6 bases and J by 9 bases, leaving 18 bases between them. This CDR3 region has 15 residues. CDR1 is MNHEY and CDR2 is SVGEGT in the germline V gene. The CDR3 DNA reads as TGTGCCAGCAGCTATTGGGCCGGTCGGGGTTCACCCCTCCACTTT. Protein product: CASSYWAGRGSPLHF.

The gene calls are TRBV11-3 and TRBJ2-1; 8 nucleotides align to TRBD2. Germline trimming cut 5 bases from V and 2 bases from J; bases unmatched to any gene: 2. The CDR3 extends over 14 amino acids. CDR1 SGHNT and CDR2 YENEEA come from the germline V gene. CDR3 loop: CASSLSGTYNEQFF. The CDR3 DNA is TGTGCCAGCAGCCTTAGCGGGACCTACAATGAGCAGTTCTTC.

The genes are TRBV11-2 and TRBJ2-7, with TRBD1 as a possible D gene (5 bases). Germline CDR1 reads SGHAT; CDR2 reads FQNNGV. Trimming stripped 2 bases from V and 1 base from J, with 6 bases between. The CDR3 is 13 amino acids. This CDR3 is CASSLRQSYEQYF. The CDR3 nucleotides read TGTGCCAGCAGCTTAAGACAGTCCTACGAGCAGTACTTC.

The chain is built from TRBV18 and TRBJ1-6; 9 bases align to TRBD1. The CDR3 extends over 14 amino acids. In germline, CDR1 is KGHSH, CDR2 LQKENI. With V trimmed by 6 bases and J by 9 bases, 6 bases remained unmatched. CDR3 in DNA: TGTGCCAGCTCCGGAACAGGGGGCACTTCACCCCTCCACTTT. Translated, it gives CASSGTGGTSPLHF.

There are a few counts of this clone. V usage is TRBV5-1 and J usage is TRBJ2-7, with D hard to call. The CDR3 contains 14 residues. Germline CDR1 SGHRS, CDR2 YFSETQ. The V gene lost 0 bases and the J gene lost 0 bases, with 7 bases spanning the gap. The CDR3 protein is CASSLVPDSYEQYF. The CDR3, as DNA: TGCGCCAGCAGCTTGGTACCTGACTCCTACGAGCAGTACTTC.